This T cell receptor beta chain comes out of a study of Tregs in tolerant kidney transplant recipients. Study-wide findings and caveats: Expanding Tregs on activated donor B cells appeared to best identify donor-specific TCRbeta clones. Changing PCR primers prevented nucleotide comparison between some patients' samples. No direct test of biological reproducibility was done here.

Points on this clone: Its antigen is not identified. The same CDR3 can be traced to other DNA sequences in this sample.

The CDR3 covers 14 residues. The V gene's germline CDR1 is SGHRS and CDR2 YFSETQ. The germline V and J ends were trimmed by 3 bases and 0 bases, with 7 bases remaining between them. CD4+CD25+CD127- Tregs, CD4+CD25- non-Tregs, CD4 and CD8 cells were sorted. Generated by immunoSEQ multiplex PCR, the TCRdb table keeps only in-frame clones and is missing some. The sample has 110,000 or so clones; around 87% are singletons. The material was CD4+ T cells from blood, obtained before the transplant. This TCR was recovered from a human donor who received a combined kidney and bone marrow transplant. The V gene is TRBV5-1, the J gene TRBJ2-1; possible D gene TRBD1, 5 bases. The chain's CDR3 is CASSSDSSYNEQFF. For the CDR3, the DNA is TGCGCCAGCAGCTCCGACAGCTCCTACAATGAGCAGTTCTTC.